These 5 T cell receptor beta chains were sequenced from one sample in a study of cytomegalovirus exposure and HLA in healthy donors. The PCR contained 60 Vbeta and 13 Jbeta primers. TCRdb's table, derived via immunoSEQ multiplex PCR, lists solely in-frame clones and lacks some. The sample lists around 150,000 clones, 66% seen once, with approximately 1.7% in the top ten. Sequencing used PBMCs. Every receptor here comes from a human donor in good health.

The CDR3 nucleotides are TGTGCCAGCAGTCGAGAACAGGCGGGCACAGATACGCAGTATTTT. Encoded protein: CASSREQAGTDTQYF. J is TRBJ2-3 and V is TRBV27, with D possibly TRBD1 on 5 matching bases. The germline V gene encodes CDR1 MNHEY and CDR2 SMNVEV (reference sequence). The CDR3 has 15 residues. The V end was cut by 5 bases, the J end by 1 base, with 13 bases between.

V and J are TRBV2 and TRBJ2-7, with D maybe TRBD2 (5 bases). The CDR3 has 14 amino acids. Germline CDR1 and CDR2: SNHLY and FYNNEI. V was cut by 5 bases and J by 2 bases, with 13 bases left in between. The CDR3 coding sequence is TGTGCCAGCAGTCCGGGGATAGGGACCTACGAGCAGTACTTC. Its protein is CASSPGIGTYEQYF.

The CDR3, as DNA: TGTGCCAGTAGTACAGGGACTAGCGGGACACGGGAGCAGTACTTC. Amino acid sequence: CASSTGTSGTREQYF. The V call is TRBV19, the J call TRBJ2-7; 13 positions match TRBD2. The CDR3 loop spans 15 amino acids. CDR1 is LNHDA and CDR2 is SQIVND in the germline V gene (reference sequence). V shed 4 bases and J 7 bases; nucleotides not matched to a gene: 7.

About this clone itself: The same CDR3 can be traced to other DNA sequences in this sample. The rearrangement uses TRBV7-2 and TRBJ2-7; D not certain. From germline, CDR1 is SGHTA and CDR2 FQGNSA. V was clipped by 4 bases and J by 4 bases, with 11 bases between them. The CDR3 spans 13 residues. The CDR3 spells CASSSRVSYEQYF. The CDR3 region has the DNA TGTGCCAGCAGCTCTCGGGTCTCTTACGAGCAGTACTTC.

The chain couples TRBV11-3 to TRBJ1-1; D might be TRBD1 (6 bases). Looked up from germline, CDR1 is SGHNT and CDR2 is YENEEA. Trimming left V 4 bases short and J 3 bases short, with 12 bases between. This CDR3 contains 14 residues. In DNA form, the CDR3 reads TGTGCCAGCAGCTACAATAGGGGGTACACTGAAGCTTTCTTT. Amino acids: CASSYNRGYTEAFF.